This passage covers 10 T cell receptor beta chains from one sample sequenced in a study of cytotoxic CD8 clonotypes in ibrutinib-treated CLL. Sequencing was performed with immunoSEQ multiplex PCR; in TCRdb, only in-frame clones are kept and a portion is missing. The sample lists 4,500 to 7,000 clones; about three quarters were seen once. Sample: PBMCs, taken before ibrutinib treatment. These receptors were obtained from a human donor with chronic lymphocytic leukemia.

This sequence joins TRBV2 and TRBJ1-3, with 10 bases lining up with TRBD1. With 5 bases clipped from V and 3 bases from J, the junction kept 7 bases outside the gene matches. This CDR3 is built from 16 residues. CDR1 is SNHLY and CDR2 is FYNNEI in the germline V gene. CDR3 DNA sequence: TGTGCCAGCAGTCCTAGACAGGGGGCGCGTGGAAACACCATATATTTT. Protein product: CASSPRQGARGNTIYF.

This clone was seen more than once but under ten times. This rearrangement joins TRBV29-1 to TRBJ2-2, with a weak D call TRBD2 (5 bases). The V gene's germline CDR1 is SQVTM and CDR2 ANQGSEA. Between the trimmed V and J ends, which lost 3 bases and 2 bases, there was a span of 10 bases. The CDR3 sequence is 14 residues long. Here the CDR3 DNA reads TGCAGCGTTGATCTCCGGGGAAACACCGGGGAGCTGTTTTTT. This codes for CSVDLRGNTGELFF.

This clone showed up just a few times. The rearrangement links TRBV5-4 to TRBJ1-6, with TRBD1 as a possible D gene (5 bases). The CDR3 contains 16 residues. Deletions cut 0 bases from V and 0 bases from J, with 7 bases between. From germline, CDR1 is SGHNT and CDR2 YYREEE (reference sequence). The CDR3 is CASSLDRSSYNSPLHF. The CDR3, as DNA: TGTGCCAGCAGCTTGGACAGGAGCTCCTATAATTCACCCCTCCACTTT.

This clone was counted a few times. The CDR3 DNA reads as TGTGCCAGCAGCTTTTACAGCGGAAGCTATGGCTACACCTTC. Its translation is CASSFYSGSYGYTF. V and J are TRBV5-4 and TRBJ1-2; D gene ambiguous. The CDR3 spans 14 residues. Germline-derived CDR1 and CDR2 are SGHNT and YYREEE (reference sequence). Trimming removed 2 bases from V and 4 bases from J, with 12 bases in between.

The chain joins TRBV27 to TRBJ2-3; D gene ambiguous. Germline V gene sequence: CDR1 MNHEY, CDR2 SMNVEV (reference sequence). CDR3 size: 14 residues. The V gene lost 3 bases and the J gene lost 0 bases, with 7 bases spanning the gap. The CDR3 DNA reads as TGTGCCAGCAGTTTTACGGGCAGCACAGATACGCAGTATTTT. Translated, it gives CASSFTGSTDTQYF.

V and J are TRBV9 and TRBJ1-1; D is unresolved. Trimming left V 3 bases short and J 0 bases short, with 6 bases between. CDR1 and CDR2 from the germline V gene are SGDLS and YYNGEE. The CDR3 sequence is 13 residues long. The CDR3 is CASSAPLNTEAFF. As DNA, the CDR3 is TGTGCCAGCAGCGCACCCCTGAACACTGAAGCTTTCTTT.

This clone was observed a few times. The V and J genes are TRBV7-6 and TRBJ1-2, with 8 bases that match TRBD1. V gave up 5 bases and J gave up 11 bases; unmatched junction bases: 13. This CDR3 spans 14 amino acids. Germline lookup yields CDR1 SGHVS and CDR2 FNYEAQ. CDR3 nucleotides: TGTGCCAGCAGCCCCACCGGGACAGGTGCTTTTTACACCTTC. Translated, it gives CASSPTGTGAFYTF.

This chain joins TRBV5-4 and TRBJ2-5, with 10 bases fitting TRBD2. The CDR3 is made up of 15 amino acids. V shed 4 bases and J 3 bases; nucleotides not matched to a gene: 6. Germline values: CDR1 SGHNT, CDR2 YYREEE (reference sequence). The CDR3 sequence: CASSLLAGDKETQYF. The DNA for the CDR3 is TGTGCCAGCAGCCTTCTAGCGGGGGATAAAGAGACCCAGTACTTC.

In the case of this clone: At one end the junction does not follow the germline gene, possibly because of a read error. The chain has TRBV2 and TRBJ1-5; 10 nucleotides match TRBD1. CDR1 SNHLY and CDR2 FYNNEI come from the germline V gene. The CDR3 spans 12 residues. CDR3: CASSIPPGQGNF. The CDR3 DNA reads as TGTGCCAGCAGTATTCCTCCGGGACAGGGGAATTTT.

This chain joins TRBV6-5 and TRBJ1-3; D gene ambiguous. The ends were cut back, 6 bases at V and 1 base at J, with 10 bases in the middle. Germline CDR1 MNHEY, CDR2 SVGAGI. CDR3 length: 14 amino acids. CDR3 nucleotide sequence: TGTGCCAGCAGCCCTACACGGTCTGGAAACACCATATATTTT. Its translation is CASSPTRSGNTIYF.